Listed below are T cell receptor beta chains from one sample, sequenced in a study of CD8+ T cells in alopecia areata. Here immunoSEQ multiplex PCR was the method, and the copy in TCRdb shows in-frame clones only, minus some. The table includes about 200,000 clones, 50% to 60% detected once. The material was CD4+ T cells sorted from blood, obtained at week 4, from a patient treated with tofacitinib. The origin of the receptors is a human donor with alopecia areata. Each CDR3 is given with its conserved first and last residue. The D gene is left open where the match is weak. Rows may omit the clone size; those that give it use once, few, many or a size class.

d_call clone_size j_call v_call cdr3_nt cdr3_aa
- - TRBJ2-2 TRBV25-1 TGTGCCAGCAGTGAATCGGGCTGGGGGGAGCTGTTTTTT CASSESGWGELFF
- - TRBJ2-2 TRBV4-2 TGTGCCAGCAGCCAAGCCGCATATCCGGGACCAAACACCGGGGAGCTGTTTTTT CASSQAAYPGPNTGELFF
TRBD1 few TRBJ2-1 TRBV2 TGTGCCAGCAGTGAGCGGACAGGGGGCAATGAGCAGTTCTTC CASSERTGGNEQFF
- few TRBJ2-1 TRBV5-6 TGTGCCAGCAGCTTGTCGGCAGGAACTTACAATGAGCAGTTCTTC CASSLSAGTYNEQFF
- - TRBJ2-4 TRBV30 TGTGCCTGGGGAACCAATAAAAACATTCAGTACTTC CAWGTNKNIQYF
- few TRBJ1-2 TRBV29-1 TGCAGCGCCCTAGGTAGGGGTAAGGGCTATGGCTACACCTTC CSALGRGKGYGYTF
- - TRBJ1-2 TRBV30 TGTGCCCGCCGCCACTTTTCTAGCTATGGCTACACCTTC CARRHFSSYGYTF
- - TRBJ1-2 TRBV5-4 TGTGCCAGCAGCTCCCAGACAGAACACTATGGCTACACCTTC CASSSQTEHYGYTF
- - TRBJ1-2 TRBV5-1 TGCGCCAGCAGCTTCGGATCGTACGGCTATGGCTACACCTTC CASSFGSYGYGYTF
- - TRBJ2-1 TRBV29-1 TGCAGCGTTGAAAGGAGTGTGGGAGTTGATGAGCAGTTCTTC CSVERSVGVDEQFF
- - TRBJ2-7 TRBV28 TGTGCCAGCAGTTTCCTAGGGTACGAGCAGTACTTC CASSFLGYEQYF
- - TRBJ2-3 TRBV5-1 TGCGCCAGCAGCTTGGAGTCTAGCCGCGCCGATACGCAGTATTTT CASSLESSRADTQYF
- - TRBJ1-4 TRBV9 TGTGCCAGCAGCGTACGGGGGGTAACTAATGAAAAACTGTTTTTT CASSVRGVTNEKLFF
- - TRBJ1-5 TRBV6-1 TGTGCCAGCAGTGAAGCTCCCAGTGATCAGCCCCAGCATTTT CASSEAPSDQPQHF
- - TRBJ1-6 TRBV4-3 TGCGCCAGCAGCCAAGAGATTACAGGGTCAGGCCTCCACTTT CASSQEITGSGLHF
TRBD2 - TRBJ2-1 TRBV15 TGTGCCACCAGCAGAGTCCGGACTAGCGGGTGGGGGAATGAGCAGTTCTTC CATSRVRTSGWGNEQFF
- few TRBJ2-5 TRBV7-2 TGTGCCAGCAGCTTAGGCGGACAGAAAGAGACCCAGTACTTC CASSLGGQKETQYF
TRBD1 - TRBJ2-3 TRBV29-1 TGCAGCGTGGTACGAACAGGGGGAACAGAAGATACGCAGTATTTT CSVVRTGGTEDTQYF
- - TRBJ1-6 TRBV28 TGTGCCAGCAGTTTGGGTAATAATTCACCCCTCCACTTT CASSLGNNSPLHF
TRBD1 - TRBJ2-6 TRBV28 TGTGCCAGCAGTTTACGGCAGGGGGCAGCTGGGGCCAACGTCCTGACTTTC CASSLRQGAAGANVLTF